The 20 T cell receptor beta chains presented below share a single source sample, sequenced in a study of a mutant IDH1 vaccine in newly diagnosed glioma. Regarding time point: baseline, week 1 (first vaccination visit). Regarding treatment: pre-vaccination baseline after standard-of-care therapy. This table comes from immunoSEQ multiplex PCR, and its TCRdb copy is limited to in-frame clones, with some not included. The table has around 16,000 clones, around 95% seen once. This sample comprised peripheral blood mononuclear cells (PBMCs), obtained from a glioma patient treated with radiotherapy, temozolomide or both. The receptors stem from a woman younger than 30 with glioma. Some clones in this sample may be carry-over from other donors' samples.

The chain has TRBV5-1 and TRBJ2-7, with 12 bases aligning to TRBD1. The CDR3 contains 16 residues. The trim removed 0 bases at V and 5 bases at J, leaving 6 bases unmatched. Germline loops: CDR1 SGHRS, CDR2 YFSETQ. CDR3 in DNA: TGCGCCAGCAGCTTGGTGGGGGGACAGGGGGCCCACGAGCAGTACTTC. Its protein product is CASSLVGGQGAHEQYF.

The V gene is TRBV4-3, the J gene TRBJ2-1; the match to TRBD2 covers 9 bases. Per the germline V gene, CDR1 is LGHNA and CDR2 is YSLEER. Germline trimming cut 0 bases from V and 11 bases from J; bases unmatched to any gene: 14. This CDR3 has 17 residues. The CDR3 loop reads CASSQDISGSMGHKQFF. The CDR3 DNA sequence: TGCGCCAGCAGCCAAGATATTAGCGGGAGTATGGGACATAAGCAGTTCTTC.

The chain carries TRBV5-1 and TRBJ2-3; no clear D. The CDR3 totals 11 residues. The V and J ends lost 1 base and 10 bases respectively, with 7 bases between them. Looked up from germline, CDR1 is SGHRS and CDR2 is YFSETQ. For the CDR3, the DNA is TGCGCCAGCAGCTTGACGACCGCGCAGTATTTT. It yields the protein CASSLTTAQYF. The full variable domain, its missing parts supplied by reference TRBV5-1 and TRBJ2-3, is KAGVTQTPRYLIKTRGQQVTLSCSPISGHRSVSWYQQTPGQGLQFLFEYFSETQRNKGNFPGRFSGRQFSNSRSEMNVSTLELGDSALYLCASSLTTAQYFGPGTRLTVL.

V usage is TRBV5-4 and J usage is TRBJ1-1, with 7 bases matching TRBD1. CDR3 length equals 14 residues. The V gene end was trimmed by 4 bases and the J gene end by 0 bases; junction bases not matched to a gene: 3. Germline CDR1 reads SGHNT; CDR2 reads YYREEE (reference sequence). The CDR3 DNA reads TGTGCCAGCAGCCCCGACAGGGTGAACACTGAAGCTTTCTTT. Translation: CASSPDRVNTEAFF.

The chain combines TRBV5-6 with TRBJ2-3; D is unresolved. The germline gives CDR1 SGHDT, CDR2 YYEEEE. V lost 0 bases and J lost 2, with 7 bases in between. The CDR3 runs 14 residues. This CDR3 reads CASSLDRYTDTQYF. DNA for the CDR3: TGTGCCAGCAGCTTGGACAGATACACAGATACGCAGTATTTT.

The genes are TRBV5-1 and TRBJ2-1, with 7 bases identical to TRBD2. CDR1 is SGHRS and CDR2 is YFSETQ in the germline V gene. The CDR3 is made up of 16 amino acids. V was pared by 4 bases and J by 7 bases, with 14 bases of the junction left unmatched. The CDR3 sequence is CASSPAPGGLRNEQFF. The DNA of the CDR3 is TGCGCCAGCAGCCCGGCCCCGGGAGGTCTCAGGAATGAGCAGTTCTTC.

This chain joins TRBV30 and TRBJ2-7, with D perhaps TRBD1 or TRBD2 (5 bases each). CDR3 length equals 13 residues. V lost 4 bases and J 4 bases, leaving 14 bases between the germline ends. Germline V gene lookup returns CDR1 GTSNPN and CDR2 SVGIG (reference sequence). The CDR3 reads CAWTGLAVYEQYF. CDR3 DNA sequence: TGTGCCTGGACAGGGCTAGCTGTATACGAGCAGTACTTC.

The chain employs TRBV6-1 and TRBJ2-1, with 10 bases identical to TRBD2. Germline CDR1 and CDR2: MNHNS and SASEGT. Unmatched junction bases numbered 11, after V lost 10 bases and J lost 8 bases. This CDR3 spans 14 amino acids. This CDR3 reads CAILRLAGSDEQFF. The CDR3, as DNA: TGTGCCATCCTCCGACTAGCGGGCTCGGATGAGCAGTTCTTC.

The rearrangement uses TRBV28 and TRBJ1-3, with no clear D. The CDR3 loop spans 19 amino acids. Germline lookup yields CDR1 MDHEN and CDR2 SYDVKM. V lost 5 bases to trimming and J lost 0 bases, with 23 bases between them. The CDR3 reads CASSPGRSRISSSGNTIYF. The CDR3 DNA sequence: TGTGCCAGCAGTCCAGGCCGTTCGCGGATCTCGAGCTCTGGAAACACCATATATTTT.

The gene calls are TRBV18 and TRBJ1-1; 8 nucleotides align to TRBD1. Looked up from germline, CDR1 is KGHSH and CDR2 is LQKENI. The CDR3 sequence is 15 residues long. J gave up 3 bases and V 1 base, and 4 bases lay outside the gene matches. CDR3 amino acids: CASSPQGTGYTEAFF. The CDR3 region has the DNA TGTGCCAGCTCACCACAAGGGACAGGATACACTGAAGCTTTCTTT.

The chain joins TRBV7-3 to TRBJ2-7; no clear D. Trimming pared 5 bases from V and 5 bases from J, leaving 7 bases between. CDR1 SGHTA and CDR2 FQGTGA come from the germline V gene. This CDR3 is 11 amino acids long. CDR3 in DNA: TGTGCCAGCAGCCTGATTGACGAGCAGTACTTC. Protein sequence: CASSLIDEQYF.

This chain joins TRBV2 and TRBJ2-7; D unclear. V lost 6 bases, J lost 4 bases, and 25 bases lay in between. The CDR3 length is 17 residues. The germline V gene encodes CDR1 SNHLY and CDR2 FYNNEI. CDR3 sequence: CASRPPPIRPRAYEQYF. In nucleotides, the CDR3 is TGTGCCAGCAGGCCACCTCCTATTAGGCCTAGGGCGTACGAGCAGTACTTC. Using reference TRBV2 and TRBJ2-7 for the parts outside the CDR3, the full variable domain is EPEVTQTPSHQVTQMGQEVILRCVPISNHLYFYWYRQILGQKVEFLVSFYNNEISEKSEIFDDQFSVERPDGSNFTLKIRSTKLEDSAMYFCASRPPPIRPRAYEQYFGPGTRLTVT.

J is TRBJ1-6 and V is TRBV25-1; the D is unclear. Trimming shortened V by 4 bases and J by 7 bases, and 2 bases separated the two germline ends. Germline V lookup: CDR1 MGHDK, CDR2 SYGVNS. This CDR3 comprises 11 residues. For the CDR3, the DNA is TGTGCCAGCAGTGGCAATTCACCCCTCCACTTT. It yields the protein CASSGNSPLHF.

The chain links TRBV11-3 to TRBJ2-7; D is uncertain. This CDR3 has 13 residues. Germline assignment: CDR1 SGHNT and CDR2 YENEEA. The V end was cut by 3 bases, the J end by 0 bases, with 6 bases between. CDR3 region: CASSLIVSYEQYF. CDR3 nucleotide sequence: TGTGCCAGCAGCTTGATCGTCTCCTACGAGCAGTACTTC.

The chain carries TRBV2 and TRBJ1-5; D gene ambiguous. CDR1 is SNHLY and CDR2 is FYNNEI in the germline V gene. The CDR3 extends over 14 amino acids. V dropped 3 bases and J dropped 3 bases, with 9 bases sitting between them. The CDR3 DNA reads TGTGCCAGCAGTGAGGCGGAGTTCAATCAGCCCCAGCATTTT. Translating it yields CASSEAEFNQPQHF.

The CDR3 nucleotides are TGCGCCAGCAGTCATAAAACCCCGGGGAGGGCCTTCTCCCCTACTAACTATGGCTACACCTTC. Protein product: CASSHKTPGRAFSPTNYGYTF. The rearrangement joins TRBV23-1 to TRBJ1-2; D gene unclear. TRBV23-1 is an open reading frame, and its role is uncertain. Trimming took off 3 bases at V and 0 bases at J, with 29 bases between the two ends. The CDR3 length is 21 residues.

The chain uses TRBV6-5 and TRBJ1-2; D gene unclear. The ends were cut back, 7 bases at V and 2 bases at J, with 14 bases in the middle. CDR3 length equals 14 residues. Germline CDR1 is MNHEY and CDR2 is SVGAGI. The CDR3, as DNA: TGTGCCAGCACCCCGACTGGGAGGAACTATGGCTACACCTTC. This encodes CASTPTGRNYGYTF.

V gene TRBV5-6 combines with J gene TRBJ1-6, with D hard to call. Germline CDR1 reads SGHDT; CDR2 reads YYEEEE. Trimming pared 3 bases from V and 11 bases from J, leaving 12 bases between. This CDR3 is built from 13 residues. As DNA, the CDR3 is TGTGCCAGCAGCTCCCTCGGAGGGACACCCCTCCACTTT. Protein product: CASSSLGGTPLHF.

The chain carries TRBV28 and TRBJ2-2, with TRBD2 matching over 10 bases. J was trimmed by 5 bases and V by 7 bases; bases with no gene match: 10. CDR1 MDHEN and CDR2 SYDVKM come from the germline V gene. CDR3 length: 16 residues. The CDR3 here is CASTRAGTSVTGELFF. In DNA form, the CDR3 reads TGTGCCAGCACACGGGCCGGGACTAGCGTAACCGGGGAGCTGTTTTTT.

The count of this clone is one. This rearrangement joins TRBV30 to TRBJ1-1; maybe TRBD1 (5 bases). The CDR3 length is 15 residues. Germline CDR1 reads GTSNPN; CDR2 reads SVGIG (reference sequence). The germline V and J ends were trimmed by 2 bases and 3 bases, with 16 bases remaining between them. The CDR3 bases are TGTGCCTGGAGTCGGGACCACCTAAGGGACACTGAAGCTTTCTTT. The encoded protein is CAWSRDHLRDTEAFF.